The 5 T cell receptor beta chains in this list originate from one sample, sequenced in a study of glioma-infiltrating T cells after dendritic cell vaccination. Assay used: immunoSEQ multiplex PCR; TCRdb lists only in-frame clones, some missing. The repertoire holds approximately 48,000 clones, with over 75% as singletons. Specimen: blood, collected before dendritic cell vaccination. Source of these receptors: a human donor with glioblastoma.

This clone was picked up a small number of times. The chain links TRBV4-1 to TRBJ1-2; perhaps TRBD1 as D (5 bases). Trimming removed 6 bases from V and 0 bases from J, with 14 bases in between. CDR1 and CDR2 from the germline V gene are MGHRA and YSYEKL. The CDR3 contains 15 residues. DNA for the CDR3: TGCGCCAGCAGTTTTGGGACTGAAGCTAACTATGGCTACACCTTC. Protein sequence: CASSFGTEANYGYTF.

The chain uses TRBV5-6 and TRBJ1-6; 7 bases line up with TRBD1. This CDR3 contains 15 residues. Germline CDR1 reads SGHDT; CDR2 reads YYEEEE. V was clipped by 4 bases and J by 6 bases; unmatched bases: 7. The DNA of the CDR3 is TGTGCCAGCAGCAGACGACAGGGTGGTAATTCACCCCTCCACTTT. This codes for CASSRRQGGNSPLHF. The full variable domain, with the rest looked up from reference TRBV5-6 and TRBJ1-6, is DAGVTQSPTHLIKTRGQQVTLRCSPKSGHDTVSWYQQALGQGPQFIFQYYEEEERQRGNFPDRFSGHQFPNYSSELNVNALLLGDSALYLCASSRRQGGNSPLHFGNGTRLTVT.

The chain combines TRBV5-4 with TRBJ2-7, with TRBD1 matching 8 bases. The V gene's germline CDR1 is SGHNT and CDR2 YYREEE (reference sequence). The CDR3 is 16 amino acids. J was trimmed by 2 bases and V by 4 bases; bases with no gene match: 11. In DNA, the CDR3 is TGTGCCAGCAGCCCCCCGCGACAGGGGCGGGCCTACGAGCAGTACTTC. Translating gives CASSPPRQGRAYEQYF.

The rearrangement uses TRBV2 and TRBJ1-2, with 8 bases aligning to TRBD1. The germline V gene has CDR1 SNHLY and CDR2 FYNNEI. J gave up 8 bases and V 0 bases, and 5 bases lay outside the gene matches. The CDR3 is made up of 14 amino acids. The CDR3 loop reads CASSEADRAYGYTF. The CDR3 region has the DNA TGTGCCAGCAGTGAAGCGGACAGGGCCTACGGCTACACCTTC.

This clone was counted only a few times. The genes are TRBV18 and TRBJ2-2, with 9 nucleotides matching TRBD1. The germline gives CDR1 KGHSH, CDR2 LQKENI. The trim removed 3 bases at V and 8 bases at J, leaving 7 bases unmatched. The CDR3 sequence is 15 residues long. The CDR3 sequence is CASSPSQGAGGELFF. The CDR3 nucleotides read TGTGCCAGCTCACCTTCACAGGGGGCTGGTGGGGAGCTGTTTTTT.